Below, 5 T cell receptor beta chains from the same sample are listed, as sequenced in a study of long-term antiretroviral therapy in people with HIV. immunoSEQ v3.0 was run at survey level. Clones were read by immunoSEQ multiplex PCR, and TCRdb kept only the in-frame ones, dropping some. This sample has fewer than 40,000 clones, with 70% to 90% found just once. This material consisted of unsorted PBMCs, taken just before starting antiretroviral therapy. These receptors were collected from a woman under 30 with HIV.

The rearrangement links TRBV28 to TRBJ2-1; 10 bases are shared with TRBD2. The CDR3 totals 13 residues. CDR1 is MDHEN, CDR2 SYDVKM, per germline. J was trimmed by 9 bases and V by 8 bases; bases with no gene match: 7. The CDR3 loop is CASLSGRSGEQFF. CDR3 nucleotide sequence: TGTGCCAGCCTTAGCGGGAGGTCCGGTGAGCAGTTCTTC. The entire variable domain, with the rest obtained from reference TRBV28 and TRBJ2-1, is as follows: DVKVTQSSRYLVKRTGEKVFLECVQDMDHENMFWYRQDPGLGLRLIYFSYDVKMKEKGDIPEGYSVSREKKERFSLILESASTNQTSMYLCASLSGRSGEQFFGPGTRLTVL.

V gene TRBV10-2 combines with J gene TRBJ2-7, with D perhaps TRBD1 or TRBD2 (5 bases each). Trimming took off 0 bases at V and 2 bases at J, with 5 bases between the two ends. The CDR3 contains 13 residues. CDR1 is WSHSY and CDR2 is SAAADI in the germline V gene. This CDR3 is CASSESGPYEQYF. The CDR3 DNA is TGCGCCAGCAGTGAGTCGGGACCCTACGAGCAGTACTTC.

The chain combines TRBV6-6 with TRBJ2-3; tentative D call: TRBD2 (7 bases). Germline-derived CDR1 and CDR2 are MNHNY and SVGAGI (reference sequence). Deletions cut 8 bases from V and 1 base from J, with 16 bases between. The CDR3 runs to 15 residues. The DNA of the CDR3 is TGTGCCAGCTCAAGGGGGGGATGGGGCACAGATACGCAGTATTTT. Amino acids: CASSRGGWGTDTQYF.

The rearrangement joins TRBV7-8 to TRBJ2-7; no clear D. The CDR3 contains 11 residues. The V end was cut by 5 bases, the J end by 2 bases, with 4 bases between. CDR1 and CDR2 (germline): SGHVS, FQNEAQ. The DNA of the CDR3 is TGTGCCAGCAGCGACCCCTACGAGCAGTACTTC. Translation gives CASSDPYEQYF.

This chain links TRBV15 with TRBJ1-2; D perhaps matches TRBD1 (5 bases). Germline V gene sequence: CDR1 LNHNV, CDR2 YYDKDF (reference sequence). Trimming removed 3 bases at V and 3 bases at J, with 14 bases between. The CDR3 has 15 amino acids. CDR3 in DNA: TGTGCCACCAGCAGGGAGGCCGGGGGGGACTATGGCTACACCTTC. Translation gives CATSREAGGDYGYTF.